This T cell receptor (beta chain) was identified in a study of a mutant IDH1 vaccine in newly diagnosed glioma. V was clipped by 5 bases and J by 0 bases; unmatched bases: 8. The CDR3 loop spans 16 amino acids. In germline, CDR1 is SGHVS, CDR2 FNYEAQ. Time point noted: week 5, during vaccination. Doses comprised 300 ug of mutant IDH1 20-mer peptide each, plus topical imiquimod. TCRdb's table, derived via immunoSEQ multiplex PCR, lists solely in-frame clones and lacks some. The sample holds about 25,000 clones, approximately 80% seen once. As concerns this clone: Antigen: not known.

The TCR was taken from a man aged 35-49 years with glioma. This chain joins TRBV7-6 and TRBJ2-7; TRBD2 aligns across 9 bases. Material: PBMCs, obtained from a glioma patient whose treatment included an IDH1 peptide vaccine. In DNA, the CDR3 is TGTGCCAGCAGCAGAGGGACTAGCAGGAGCTCCTACGAGCAGTACTTC. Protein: CASSRGTSRSSYEQYF.